One T cell receptor (beta chain) is described in this entry. The antigen remains unidentified. The CDR3 has 12 residues. Looked up from germline, CDR1 is MNHEY and CDR2 is SVGEGT. J was trimmed by 7 bases and V by 7 bases; bases with no gene match: 3. TCRdb reanalysed the reads using MiXCR and keeps one entry per CDR3 protein. The sample lists hundreds of thousands of distinct CDR3 sequences; about 31% were seen once. These data are taken from a study of T cell repertoires in cytomegalovirus infection. This chain joins TRBV6-2 or TRBV6-3 and TRBJ2-2; the match to TRBD1 covers 7 bases. The TCR was taken from a human donor in good health (CMV status not recorded). Some clones in this sample may be carry-over from other donors' samples. The starting material was cultured CD8+ T cells from PBMCs, obtained from culture after CMV antigen stimulation. For the CDR3, the DNA is TGTGCCAGCACCGGGACAGTCGGGGAGCTGTTTTTT. Its protein product is CASTGTVGELFF.